This T cell receptor (beta chain) was found in a study of blood T cell repertoires in COVID-19. On the study more broadly: Whether acute or convalescent, the COVID-19 samples came from the United States, Italy and Spain. PBMCs, B-cell-depleted T cells, or T cells provided the cDNA or gDNA that made up the material.

Individuals aged about 18 to 90 years were recruited from 24 US areas. This clone was seen only a few times. Per the authors' pipeline: The assay estimated nucleated cells by amplifying reference gene primers. Some clones are missing from TCRdb's copy, which holds only in-frame ones; the method was immunoSEQ multiplex PCR. V and J calls and clone size are copied from that table; D and trimming were computed from the DNA. The repertoire holds 270,000 or so clones, with just over 90% as singletons. The CDR3 contains 15 residues. V lost 5 bases, J lost 5 bases, and 2 bases stayed unmatched. Germline V gene data show CDR1 as LNHDA and CDR2 as SQIVND (reference sequence).

The chain is built from TRBV19 and TRBJ2-2, with 13 bases aligning to TRBD2. Source material: PBMCs or T cells enriched from blood (not recorded which). The receptor's source is a woman aged 40 to 49 with acute COVID-19. The CDR3 DNA reads TGTGCCAGTAGTTGGACTAGCGGGGGTACCGGGGAGCTGTTTTTT. It specifies CASSWTSGGTGELFF.